These T cell receptor beta chains were read from a single sample in a study of beta chain features in type 1 diabetes. Libraries were prepared by immunoSEQ multiplex PCR; TCRdb keeps only in-frame clonotypes and omits some of them. The table has under 900,000 clones, 17% seen once. Sequencing was carried out using naive CD4+ T cells from blood. Receptors were obtained from a woman aged 18-29 years in good health. CDR3s include the opening cysteine and the closing phenylalanine or tryptophan. The D gene is left open where the match is weak. Clone size appears in some rows only: once, few, many, or a class for an expanded clone.

cdr3_nt | cdr3_aa | j_call | d_call | clone_size | v_call
TGTGCCAGCAGTGAAGCCGGGAGGCAGGAAGAGACCCAGTACTTC | CASSEAGRQEETQYF | TRBJ2-5 | TRBD2 | few | TRBV6-1
TGCGCCAGCAGCTTGGAAGTGGCAGGGCCGTACAATAAGCAGTTCTTC | CASSLEVAGPYNKQFF | TRBJ2-1 | . | . | TRBV5-1
TGTGCCAGCAGCCAAGATCTCAACAGGGGGGGCTCGCTCTTC | CASSQDLNRGGSLF | TRBJ2-1 | . | few | TRBV4-2
TGTGCCAGCCGAGTGGACAGCTATGGCTACACCTTC | CASRVDSYGYTF | TRBJ1-2 | . | . | TRBV2
TGTGCCAGCAGCTTAACAGGGGGCGGTAATGAAAAACTGTTTTTT | CASSLTGGGNEKLFF | TRBJ1-4 | TRBD1 | . | TRBV7-9
TGTGCCAGCAGTCAAACAGGGGTAGATACGCAGTATTTT | CASSQTGVDTQYF | TRBJ2-3 | TRBD1 | few | TRBV6-6
TGTGCCAGCAGAGACCGACTGGCCTACAATGAGCAGTTCTTC | CASRDRLAYNEQFF | TRBJ2-1 | . | . | TRBV6-6
TGTGCCAGCTCACCACCGGGGACTAGCGGGACCTACAATGAGCAGTTCTTC | CASSPPGTSGTYNEQFF | TRBJ2-1 | TRBD2 | . | TRBV18
TGTGCCAGCAGTGCGACAGGGTGGGGATACCAAGAGACCCAGTACTTC | CASSATGWGYQETQYF | TRBJ2-5 | TRBD1 | few | TRBV27
TGTGCCAGCAACCGACTAGCGGGAGCGCAGGAGACCCAGTACTTC | CASNRLAGAQETQYF | TRBJ2-5 | TRBD2 | few | TRBV7-8
TGTGCCAGTAGGTGGGGGAACACCGGGGAGCTGTTTTTT | CASRWGNTGELFF | TRBJ2-2 | . | few | TRBV19
TGTGCCAGCAGTTACATGCGGGAGGGCCGCAGGGATACGCAGTATTTT | CASSYMREGRRDTQYF | TRBJ2-3 | TRBD2 | few | TRBV6-6
TGTGCCAGCAGCTTATCTCGTCGTGACAGTCGGCAAGAGACCCAGTACTTC | CASSLSRRDSRQETQYF | TRBJ2-5 | . | . | TRBV11-1
TGTGCCAGCAGCTTAGGATTACAGGCCTCCTACGAGCAGTACTTC | CASSLGLQASYEQYF | TRBJ2-7 | . | few | TRBV11-2
TGTGCCATCAGTGAGTCAAAGGGGTTTTACACAGATACGCAGTATTTT | CAISESKGFYTDTQYF | TRBJ2-3 | . | . | TRBV10-3
TGTGCCAGCAGTTTTAGTCTCAACTATGGCTACACCTTC | CASSFSLNYGYTF | TRBJ1-2 | . | few | TRBV28
TGTGCCTCACGGACTAGCGGGAGTTTCTCCGAGCAGTACTTC | CASRTSGSFSEQYF | TRBJ2-7 | TRBD2 | . | TRBV10-3
TGTGCCACCAGCAGAGATCTAGCGGGAGGATACTACGAGCAGTACTTC | CATSRDLAGGYYEQYF | TRBJ2-7 | TRBD2 | . | TRBV15
TGTGCCAGCAGTTACTTCGGGAGTCTATACGAGCAGTACTTC | CASSYFGSLYEQYF | TRBJ2-7 | . | . | TRBV6-6
TGTGCCAGCAGTTACGGAGGAGCCAAAAACATTCAGTACTTC | CASSYGGAKNIQYF | TRBJ2-4 | . | few | TRBV6-6
TGCAGCGCCGGGACAGAAGAGACCCAGTACTTC | CSAGTEETQYF | TRBJ2-5 | TRBD1 | . | TRBV29-1
TGTGCCAGTAGTATAGCCTTAACCCCTGGGGCCAACGTCCTGACTTTC | CASSIALTPGANVLTF | TRBJ2-6 | . | . | TRBV19
TGTGCCAGCAGCCCCACTAGCGGGAGTAATGAGCAGTTCTTC | CASSPTSGSNEQFF | TRBJ2-1 | TRBD2 | . | TRBV7-3
TGTGCCAGCAGACTAGGGGGTTTCGGTCAGCCCCAGCATTTT | CASRLGGFGQPQHF | TRBJ1-5 | . | . | TRBV28
TGCGCCAGCTCCCAAGTCCCGACAGGTCTTGGTGAAAAACTGTTTTTT | CASSQVPTGLGEKLFF | TRBJ1-4 | . | . | TRBV5-1
TGCGCCAGCAGCCTTGCCTCTGGGGCCAACGTCCTGACTTTC | CASSLASGANVLTF | TRBJ2-6 | . | few | TRBV5-1
TGTGCCAGCAGCCCCGGGACTAGCGGGAACAATGAGCAGTTCTTC | CASSPGTSGNNEQFF | TRBJ2-1 | TRBD2 | . | TRBV9
TGTGCCAGCAGCGTAGGGACTAGCGGGAGCGTGGCAGATACGCAGTATTTT | CASSVGTSGSVADTQYF | TRBJ2-3 | TRBD2 | few | TRBV9
TGCGCCAGCACCATAGCGGGAGGAACGGCCTACAATGAGCAGTTCTTC | CASTIAGGTAYNEQFF | TRBJ2-1 | TRBD2 | . | TRBV5-1
TGTGCCAGCAGCGTTGGACTAGCGGGAGGGCCCCCGTACAATGAGCAGTTCTTC | CASSVGLAGGPPYNEQFF | TRBJ2-1 | TRBD2 | few | TRBV9
TGTGCCAGCAGCGTAGATTCGGGATACACAGATACGCAGTATTTT | CASSVDSGYTDTQYF | TRBJ2-3 | . | few | TRBV9
TGCGCCAGCAGCCAAGAAGGAGGCAATGAGCAGTTCTTC | CASSQEGGNEQFF | TRBJ2-1 | . | . | TRBV4-3
TGTGCCAGCAGTTTGGGCGGGAGATACGAGCAGTACTTC | CASSLGGRYEQYF | TRBJ2-7 | TRBD2 | few | TRBV28
TGTGCCAGCTCACCTCAAACCGGGACAGTGTCGAACACTGAAGCTTTCTTT | CASSPQTGTVSNTEAFF | TRBJ1-1 | TRBD1 | few | TRBV18
TGTGCCAGCAGTGAACCCCAAGTACGCTCCTACAATGAGCAGTTCTTC | CASSEPQVRSYNEQFF | TRBJ2-1 | . | few | TRBV25-1
TGTGCCAGCAGCGGCATTGAGACAGATACGCAGTATTTT | CASSGIETDTQYF | TRBJ2-3 | . | few | TRBV7-9
TGTGCCAGTAGTATATACCCACCAGGGTCAGGCGAGCAGTACTTC | CASSIYPPGSGEQYF | TRBJ2-7 | . | few | TRBV19
TGTGCCAGCTCACCCCAGCTAGCGGACGCGATCTACGAGCAGTACTTC | CASSPQLADAIYEQYF | TRBJ2-7 | TRBD2 | . | TRBV18
TGTGCCAGCAGCCGTAGTCCTCCGGGACAGAGTAACACCGGGGAGCTGTTTTTT | CASSRSPPGQSNTGELFF | TRBJ2-2 | TRBD1 | . | TRBV11-2
TGTGCCAGCTCACCATTCGATACTTACAATGAGCAGTTCTTC | CASSPFDTYNEQFF | TRBJ2-1 | . | . | TRBV18
TGTGCCAGCAGTGTACAGGGGTACACTGAAGCTTTCTTT | CASSVQGYTEAFF | TRBJ1-1 | TRBD1 | once | TRBV2
TGTGCCAGCAGCCAAGGGCTAGTAGACGGTGAGCAGTTCTTC | CASSQGLVDGEQFF | TRBJ2-1 | . | . | TRBV4-2
TGTGCCAGCAGCGCGGGCACTAGCGGAGAGCCCTACGAGCAGTACTTC | CASSAGTSGEPYEQYF | TRBJ2-7 | TRBD2 | few | TRBV9
TGTGCCAGTAGTACGTCTAGCGGGAGGCCCACCGGGGAGCTGTTTTTT | CASSTSSGRPTGELFF | TRBJ2-2 | TRBD2 | once | TRBV19
TGTGCCAGCACCCCGACAAACTCCTACGAGCAGTACTTC | CASTPTNSYEQYF | TRBJ2-7 | . | . | TRBV28
TGTGCCATCAGTGAGGGAGAGACCCAGTACTTC | CAISEGETQYF | TRBJ2-5 | . | many | TRBV10-3
TGCAGTGCTAGAGCTGCTCGAGAAGCTTTCTTT | CSARAAREAFF | TRBJ1-1 | . | once | TRBV20-1
TGTGCCAGCAGCTTGGGTGGAGCGGGAGTGGACGAGCAGTACTTC | CASSLGGAGVDEQYF | TRBJ2-7 | TRBD2 | few | TRBV13
TGTGCCAGCTCACTAGGACAGACCTACGAGCAGTACTTC | CASSLGQTYEQYF | TRBJ2-7 | . | . | TRBV18
TGTGCCATCAGTACTGCCCCGGGACAGGGGGCGGATACGCAGTATTTT | CAISTAPGQGADTQYF | TRBJ2-3 | TRBD1 | few | TRBV10-3
TGTGCCAGCTCACCAACGGCTAGCGGGAGCCCGGGGAATGAGCAGTTCTTC | CASSPTASGSPGNEQFF | TRBJ2-1 | TRBD2 | . | TRBV18
TGTGCCAGCAGCTTAGAGGGGGCGCGCGCAGATACGCAGTATTTT | CASSLEGARADTQYF | TRBJ2-3 | TRBD1 | . | TRBV6-6